The 23 T cell receptor beta chains listed next were all sequenced from one sample in a study of patients and donors after allogeneic stem cell transplantation. TCRdb reanalysed the RT-PCR reads using MiXCR and keeps one entry per CDR3 protein. This table has 11,000 or so distinct CDR3 sequences, about 25% appearing once. Sequencing was carried out using blood, either unsorted or a sorted T cell fraction (not recorded which). The receptors come from a human donor who was either an allogeneic HSCT recipient or a stem cell or donor lymphocyte infusion donor (not recorded which). It is not recorded whose cells these are; they may come from a transplant donor.

This chain uses TRBV5-5 with TRBJ2-2; no clear D gene. The CDR3 runs to 13 residues. CDR1 and CDR2 (germline): SGHKS, YYEKEE (reference sequence). Trimming cost V 0 bases and J 7 bases, with 7 bases left between them. CDR3 residues: CASSLAGIGELFF. DNA for the CDR3: TGTGCCAGCAGCTTGGCGGGTATCGGGGAGCTGTTTTTT. Complete variable domain (other parts from reference TRBV5-5 and TRBJ2-2): DAGVTQSPTHLIKTRGQQVTLRCSPISGHKSVSWYQQVLGQGPQFIFQYYEKEERGRGNFPDRFSARQFPNYSSELNVNALLLGDSALYLCASSLAGIGELFFGEGSRLTVL.

This clonotype was observed many times. The chain recombines TRBV27 with TRBJ2-1; TRBD1 might be the D (7 bases). The CDR3 is made up of 13 amino acids. Between the trimmed V and J ends, which lost 6 bases and 8 bases, there was a span of 14 bases. The germline V gene has CDR1 MNHEY and CDR2 SMNVEV (reference sequence). CDR3 in DNA: TGTGCCAGCAGGCGGGAAGACAGGGATGAGCAGTTCTTC. This codes for CASRREDRDEQFF.

This clonotype was counted only a few times. The chain links TRBV7-9 to TRBJ1-4, with 7 bases lining up with TRBD1. V lost 4 bases and J lost 4; bases outside the gene matches: 3. This CDR3 is 14 amino acids long. Germline V gene data show CDR1 as SEHNR and CDR2 as FQNEAQ (reference sequence). This CDR3 is CASSSGQVNEKLFF. The CDR3 DNA reads as TGTGCCAGCAGCTCTGGACAGGTTAATGAAAAACTGTTTTTT.

This clonotype was counted a few times. The chain has TRBV15 and TRBJ1-5; no definite D call. The V gene's germline CDR1 is LNHNV and CDR2 YYDKDF (reference sequence). Trimming took 0 bases from V and 4 from J, leaving 7 bases between them. The CDR3 extends over 14 amino acids. The CDR3 DNA is TGTGCCACCAGCAGAGATAGGATGAATCAGCCCCAGCATTTT. The encoded protein is CATSRDRMNQPQHF.

This clonotype was counted a few times. The rearrangement joins TRBV24-1 to TRBJ1-2, with a possible D match to TRBD1 (6 bases). V was clipped by 3 bases and J by 3 bases, with 19 bases between them. The CDR3 spans 17 residues. Germline V gene lookup returns CDR1 KGHDR and CDR2 SFDVKD. The CDR3 loop reads CATSDHPRDILYYGYTF. Here the CDR3 DNA reads TGTGCCACCAGTGATCATCCACGGGACATTTTATACTATGGCTACACCTTC.

The V and J genes are TRBV6-1 and TRBJ1-4, with 7 nucleotides matching TRBD1. This CDR3 region has 15 residues. V gave up 6 bases and J gave up 4 bases; unmatched junction bases: 8. The germline V gene has CDR1 MNHNS and CDR2 SASEGT. CDR3 coding DNA: TGTGCCAGCAGGGGCTCGACAGGGTTTAATGAAAAACTGTTTTTT. Translation: CASRGSTGFNEKLFF.

This clonotype was found a few times. This chain uses TRBV27 with TRBJ2-1; 15 nucleotides line up with TRBD2. The CDR3 has 17 amino acids. The V gene end was trimmed by 5 bases and the J gene end by 7 bases; junction bases not matched to a gene: 9. In germline, CDR1 is MNHEY, CDR2 SMNVEV (reference sequence). The CDR3: CASSLGTSGRHGNEQFF. The CDR3 DNA reads TGTGCCAGCAGTCTTGGGACTAGCGGGAGGCACGGGAATGAGCAGTTCTTC.

The J gene is TRBJ2-7, the V gene TRBV6-5; D is perhaps TRBD1 (6 bases). The germline V and J ends were trimmed by 10 bases and 0 bases, with 13 bases remaining between them. CDR3 length equals 13 residues. Germline loops: CDR1 MNHEY, CDR2 SVGAGI. The CDR3 DNA is TGTGCCACCGTAGGACAGAGCTCCTACGAGCAGTACTTC. Translating it yields CATVGQSSYEQYF.

The V call is TRBV2, the J call TRBJ2-7; 8 nucleotides agree with TRBD1. From germline, CDR1 is SNHLY and CDR2 FYNNEI. The CDR3 runs to 13 residues. Unmatched junction bases numbered 3, after V lost 8 bases and J lost 0 bases. CDR3 amino acids: CASDRGSSYEQYF. The CDR3 nucleotides are TGTGCCAGCGACAGGGGAAGCTCCTACGAGCAGTACTTC.

This clonotype occurred a few times. The genes are TRBV18 and TRBJ1-5, with D tentatively TRBD1 (5 bases). V was trimmed by 6 bases and J by 5 bases, leaving 14 bases between them. The CDR3 has 14 amino acids. The germline V gene has CDR1 KGHSH and CDR2 LQKENI. The CDR3 loop reads CASSPGFPDQPQHF. In DNA, the CDR3 is TGTGCCAGCTCGCCAGGGTTTCCAGATCAGCCCCAGCATTTT.

The chain employs TRBV6-2 or TRBV6-3 and TRBJ1-1; D possibly corresponds to TRBD1 (6 bases). Trimming took off 6 bases at V and 2 bases at J, with 10 bases between the two ends. CDR3 length: 13 residues. Germline V lookup: CDR1 MNHEY, CDR2 SVGEGT. CDR3 nucleotide sequence: TGTGCCAGCAGCCCACAGGGAAACACTGAAGCTTTCTTT. Translation gives CASSPQGNTEAFF.

Only a few counts were recorded for this clonotype. The chain has TRBV7-9 and TRBJ1-1; no clear D. CDR1 is SEHNR and CDR2 is FQNEAQ in the germline V gene (reference sequence). This CDR3 comprises 14 residues. Trimming cost V 5 bases and J 5 bases, with 15 bases left between them. CDR3 coding DNA: TGTGCCAGCAGCCTAAAGACTGGGTGGACTGAAGCTTTCTTT. Its translation is CASSLKTGWTEAFF.

A few counts support this clonotype. The rearrangement uses TRBV20-1 and TRBJ1-2; D unresolved. With 6 bases removed from V and 2 bases from J, the gap between germline ends came to 7 bases. The CDR3 runs 11 residues. CDR1 is DFQATT, CDR2 SNEGSKA, per germline (reference sequence). The CDR3 DNA is TGCAGTGCGAGTGGAAACTATGGCTACACCTTC. It translates to CSASGNYGYTF.

CDR3 loop: CASRAPNTEAFF. In nucleotides, the CDR3 is TGTGCCAGCCGGGCCCCCAACACTGAAGCTTTCTTT. The chain carries TRBV6-6 and TRBJ1-1; D remains ambiguous. This CDR3 region has 12 residues. Germline V CDR1 and CDR2: MNHNY, SVGAGI (reference sequence). V was shortened by 8 bases and J by 2 bases, with 9 bases between the two germline ends.

V and J are TRBV20-1 and TRBJ2-5; TRBD2 matches 12 bases. The CDR3 covers 15 residues. Per the germline V gene, CDR1 is DFQATT and CDR2 is SNEGSKA (reference sequence). V lost 6 bases to trimming and J lost 5 bases; unmatched junction nucleotides: 10. The CDR3 reads CSALQTSGSFETQYF. The CDR3 DNA follows: TGCAGTGCCCTTCAGACTAGCGGGAGCTTTGAGACCCAGTACTTC.

V gene TRBV11-2 combines with J gene TRBJ2-5; D is perhaps TRBD1 or TRBD2 (5 bases each). CDR3 size: 16 residues. Germline CDR1 SGHAT, CDR2 FQNNGV. Trimming took 5 bases from V and 3 from J, leaving 19 bases between them. The CDR3 loop reads CASSPQSRGVEETQYF. DNA of the CDR3: TGTGCCAGCAGCCCCCAGTCGAGGGGAGTAGAAGAGACCCAGTACTTC.

The rearrangement joins TRBV20-1 to TRBJ2-1, with TRBD1 as a possible D gene (6 bases). Germline CDR1 reads DFQATT; CDR2 reads SNEGSKA (reference sequence). This CDR3 contains 17 residues. With 1 base removed from V and 1 base from J, the gap between germline ends came to 17 bases. CDR3 sequence: CSARGGWGRTSYNEQFF. The CDR3 DNA reads TGCAGTGCTAGAGGGGGATGGGGGCGGACATCCTACAATGAGCAGTTCTTC.

This clonotype is termed medium-sized. V gene TRBV12-3 or TRBV12-4 combines with J gene TRBJ1-2, with D unresolved. CDR3 length equals 12 residues. V lost 4 bases and J lost 6, with 9 bases in between. In DNA form, the CDR3 reads TGTGCCAGCAGTTACGGGGTTCATGGCTACACCTTC. Its protein product is CASSYGVHGYTF.

The chain joins TRBV18 to TRBJ1-5; D ambiguous. Trimming left V 3 bases short and J 1 base short, with 4 bases between. The germline CDR1 and CDR2 sequences are KGHSH and LQKENI. The CDR3 has 13 residues. The CDR3: CASSPASNQPQHF. For the CDR3, the DNA is TGTGCCAGCTCACCGGCGAGCAATCAGCCCCAGCATTTT.

This clonotype was seen repeatedly, ten times or more. The CDR3 DNA reads as TGTGCCAGCAGTTCAAACAGGGGCCTTGACTATGGCTACACCTTC. Amino acid sequence: CASSSNRGLDYGYTF. The chain combines TRBV12-3 or TRBV12-4 with TRBJ1-2, with 7 nucleotides matching TRBD1. V shed 4 bases, J shed 3 bases, and the junction held 8 bases outside the gene matches. The length of the CDR3 is 15 residues.

V gene TRBV5-1 combines with J gene TRBJ2-2; 7 bases match TRBD2. The CDR3 spans 17 residues. With V trimmed by 0 bases and J by 7 bases, 12 bases remained unmatched. Germline CDR1 SGHRS, CDR2 YFSETQ. This chain's CDR3 is CASSLDLAAPAVGELFF. The CDR3 bases are TGCGCCAGCAGCTTGGACCTAGCGGCCCCGGCTGTCGGGGAGCTGTTTTTT.

There are a few counts of this clonotype. J is TRBJ2-5 and V is TRBV10-3, with TRBD2 matching over 11 bases. Germline CDR1 ENHRY, CDR2 SYGVKD. V shed 8 bases and J 5 bases; nucleotides not matched to a gene: 4. The CDR3 covers 13 residues. The CDR3 region has the DNA TGTGCCATCCGACTAGCGGGAACCGAGACCCAGTACTTC. Translation gives CAIRLAGTETQYF.

The chain joins TRBV5-1 to TRBJ1-3, with 9 bases identical to TRBD1. Germline CDR1 SGHRS, CDR2 YFSETQ. With 3 bases clipped from V and 3 bases from J, the junction kept 4 bases outside the gene matches. This CDR3 has 15 residues. CDR3 nucleotide sequence: TGCGCCAGCAGCTCGGGACAGGGAGTTGGAAACACCATATATTTT. This translates into CASSSGQGVGNTIYF. Variable domain in full (rest from reference TRBV5-1 and TRBJ1-3): KAGVTQTPRYLIKTRGQQVTLSCSPISGHRSVSWYQQTPGQGLQFLFEYFSETQRNKGNFPGRFSGRQFSNSRSEMNVSTLELGDSALYLCASSSGQGVGNTIYFGEGSWLTVV.